Each of the 27 T cell receptor beta chains below was sequenced from the same sample in a study of human T cells and chemical hapten exposure. Stated time point: pre-sensitization, week 0. The treatment here: therapeutic diphenylcyclopropenone sensitization with weekly scalp DPC. The authors' total RNA extraction used unfractionated whole blood. TCRdb independently ran MiXCR on the RACE reads; one entry per CDR3 protein. The data hold over 50,000 distinct CDR3 sequences, with roughly a tenth observed a single time. Source: whole blood, taken in connection with sensitization to the hapten diphenylcyclopropenone (DPC). Every receptor here comes from a young woman with alopecia areata. Some clones in this sample may be carry-over from other donors' samples.

This clonotype was observed many times. The genes are TRBV2 and TRBJ1-1; 7 nucleotides line up with TRBD1. Trimming took 5 bases from V and 1 from J; bases not matched to a gene: 4. The germline gives CDR1 SNHLY, CDR2 FYNNEI. The CDR3 is 14 residues long. The CDR3 is CASSRQGWNTEAFF. CDR3 DNA sequence: TGTGCCAGCAGTCGACAGGGTTGGAACACTGAAGCTTTCTTT.

There are many counts of this clonotype. The chain couples TRBV20-1 to TRBJ2-7, with D possibly matching TRBD2 (6 bases). Germline V gene data show CDR1 as DFQATT and CDR2 as SNEGSKA (reference sequence). This CDR3 contains 17 residues. The ends were cut back, 2 bases at V and 2 bases at J, with 22 bases in the middle. The CDR3 DNA is TGCAGTGCTAGACCATTTGATGCTAGCGTCCGTCCCTACGAGCAGTACTTC. Its translation is CSARPFDASVRPYEQYF.

The chain couples TRBV6-6 to TRBJ1-6; no definite D call. Deletions cut 2 bases from V and 8 bases from J, with 10 bases between. This CDR3 has 14 amino acids. CDR1 MNHNY and CDR2 SVGAGI come from the germline V gene (reference sequence). CDR3 in amino acids: CASSYSGIDSPLHF. The CDR3 nucleotides read TGTGCCAGCAGTTACAGTGGAATTGATTCACCCCTCCACTTT.

The V call is TRBV12-3 or TRBV12-4, the J call TRBJ2-1; TRBD2 matches 11 bases. CDR3 length: 13 amino acids. V lost 6 bases, J lost 14 bases, and 9 bases stayed unmatched. CDR3 nucleotides: TGTGCCAGCAGCCTGGGGACTAGCGGTCGCAAGTTCTTC. It specifies CASSLGTSGRKFF.

The V gene is TRBV29-1, the J gene TRBJ2-3; D gene unclear. V was clipped by 6 bases and J by 1 base, with 8 bases between them. Germline loops: CDR1 SQVTM, CDR2 ANQGSEA. This CDR3 is 12 amino acids long. The CDR3 DNA is TGCAGCGTAGGTGACGGCACAGATACGCAGTATTTT. The encoded protein is CSVGDGTDTQYF.

This clonotype was observed many times. This sequence joins TRBV6-5 and TRBJ2-3, with D possibly being TRBD2 (6 bases). The length of the CDR3 is 15 residues. V lost 6 bases, J lost 0 bases, and 13 bases lay in between. Germline V gene lookup returns CDR1 MNHEY and CDR2 SVGAGI. DNA of the CDR3: TGTGCCAGCAGCCTTAGCGGATCAAGCACAGATACGCAGTATTTT. Translated, it gives CASSLSGSSTDTQYF.

This clonotype came up a few times. The rearrangement links TRBV14 to TRBJ1-1, with a tentative D call TRBD1 (5 bases). The CDR3 contains 13 residues. Germline CDR1 and CDR2: SGHDN and FVKESK. V lost 0 bases and J lost 5, with 7 bases in between. The CDR3 coding sequence is TGTGCCAGCAGCCAAGATACAGGAACTGAAGCTTTCTTT. Amino acids: CASSQDTGTEAFF.

This clonotype turned up a few times. The gene calls are TRBV19 and TRBJ2-7; D remains unclear. The CDR3 extends over 13 amino acids. Germline lookup yields CDR1 LNHDA and CDR2 SQIVND (reference sequence). V gave up 5 bases and J gave up 2 bases, with 10 bases separating them. The CDR3 here is CASSSDTTYEQYF. For the CDR3, the DNA is TGTGCCAGTAGTTCCGACACCACCTACGAGCAGTACTTC.

V and J are TRBV2 and TRBJ1-5; D gene ambiguous. Between the trimmed V and J ends, which lost 8 bases and 3 bases, there was a span of 17 bases. Per germline, CDR1 SNHLY and CDR2 FYNNEI. There are 15 residues in the CDR3. The CDR3 region is CASGNFPGLNQPQHF. The CDR3 DNA is TGTGCCAGCGGAAACTTTCCAGGCCTCAATCAGCCCCAGCATTTT.

This clonotype showed up many times. The chain uses TRBV7-2 and TRBJ2-3, with a tentative D call TRBD1 (6 bases). Trimming stripped 4 bases from V and 1 base from J, with 15 bases between. CDR1 and CDR2 from the germline V gene are SGHTA and FQGNSA. This CDR3 has 16 amino acids. The CDR3 DNA reads as TGTGCCAGCAGCTCTTTTCCCAGGGGTGGCACAGATACGCAGTATTTT. Translated, it gives CASSSFPRGGTDTQYF.

The chain combines TRBV11-2 with TRBJ2-5; possibly TRBD1 or TRBD2 for D (6 bases each). Deletions cut 4 bases from V and 3 bases from J, with 15 bases between. The CDR3 has 15 residues. Germline values: CDR1 SGHAT, CDR2 FQNNGV. In nucleotides, the CDR3 is TGTGCCAGCAGCTCGAACCCAAGGGGGGAAGAGACCCAGTACTTC. As protein: CASSSNPRGEETQYF. Drawing the rest from reference TRBV11-2 and TRBJ2-5, the complete variable domain is EAGVAQSPRYKIIEKRQSVAFWCNPISGHATLYWYQQILGQGPKLLIQFQNNGVVDDSQLPKDRFSAERLKGVDSTLKIQPAKLEDSAVYLCASSSNPRGEETQYFGPGTRLLVL.

This clonotype has ten or more counts. The chain links TRBV6-1 to TRBJ2-7, with D possibly being TRBD1 (5 bases). Per the germline V gene, CDR1 is MNHNS and CDR2 is SASEGT. V dropped 6 bases and J dropped 0 bases, with 15 bases sitting between them. The CDR3 runs to 15 residues. The CDR3 DNA is TGTGCCAGCAGCACCGGACACATGAGCTCCTACGAGCAGTACTTC. This sequence encodes CASSTGHMSSYEQYF.

J is TRBJ1-1 and V is TRBV12-3 or TRBV12-4; D is uncertain. The length of the CDR3 is 15 residues. Trimming took 2 bases from V and 0 from J, leaving 10 bases between them. The CDR3 bases are TGTGCCAGCAGTTTATTTCTGCGGGTGAACACTGAAGCTTTCTTT. This translates into CASSLFLRVNTEAFF.

This chain uses TRBV10-3 with TRBJ1-6; no clear D. There are 14 residues in the CDR3. Trimming cost V 3 bases and J 8 bases, with 11 bases left between them. The germline V gene encodes CDR1 ENHRY and CDR2 SYGVKD. The CDR3 reads CAISERGEDSPLHF. CDR3 bases: TGTGCCATCAGTGAACGGGGAGAGGATTCACCCCTCCACTTT.

CDR3 DNA: TGCAGTGCTCTCCCCGGACGCGCTAATTCACCCCTCCACTTT. Encoded protein: CSALPGRANSPLHF. This rearrangement joins TRBV20-1 to TRBJ1-6; unclear D gene. Germline lookup yields CDR1 DFQATT and CDR2 SNEGSKA (reference sequence). V dropped 5 bases and J dropped 6 bases, with 14 bases sitting between them. This CDR3 contains 14 residues.

J is TRBJ2-3 and V is TRBV5-1; D is possibly TRBD1 (6 bases). CDR1 SGHRS and CDR2 YFSETQ come from the germline V gene. The V and J ends lost 3 bases and 2 bases respectively, with 16 bases between them. CDR3 length: 16 amino acids. The CDR3: CASSWDAQGPTDTQYF. DNA of the CDR3: TGCGCCAGCAGCTGGGACGCACAGGGCCCCACAGATACGCAGTATTTT.

In this sample, this clonotype turned up many times. The chain recombines TRBV5-1 with TRBJ2-1; 7 bases match TRBD2. With V trimmed by 8 bases and J by 7 bases, 12 bases remained unmatched. Germline V gene data show CDR1 as SGHRS and CDR2 as YFSETQ. This CDR3 contains 14 residues. CDR3 coding DNA: TGCGCCAGTTCCAGCGGGGCCGCGGGGAATGAGCAGTTCTTC. Amino acid sequence: CASSSGAAGNEQFF.

This clonotype was recorded at least ten times. The V and J genes are TRBV28 and TRBJ1-4, with D perhaps TRBD1 (5 bases). The germline gives CDR1 MDHEN, CDR2 SYDVKM. CDR3 length: 15 residues. Trimming took off 2 bases at V and 1 base at J, with 8 bases between the two ends. CDR3 sequence (DNA): TGTGCCAGCAGTTTAAGCACAGGAACTAATGAAAAACTGTTTTTT. This translates into CASSLSTGTNEKLFF.

This clonotype was detected only a few times. V is TRBV9 and J is TRBJ1-3; D possibly corresponds to TRBD1 (5 bases). The germline V and J ends were trimmed by 6 bases and 0 bases, with 13 bases remaining between them. The germline CDR1 and CDR2 sequences are SGDLS and YYNGEE. The CDR3 sequence is 15 residues long. For the CDR3, the DNA is TGTGCCAGCACACGGACACCCAGCTCTGGAAACACCATATATTTT. This encodes CASTRTPSSGNTIYF.

This clonotype was seen ten or more times. The rearrangement uses TRBV28 and TRBJ1-2, with D hard to call. Germline loops: CDR1 MDHEN, CDR2 SYDVKM. The CDR3 length is 12 residues. The V and J ends lost 8 bases and 5 bases respectively, with 12 bases between them. The CDR3 spells CASHRSGYGYTF. CDR3 sequence (DNA): TGTGCCAGCCACCGAAGTGGTTATGGCTACACCTTC.

The gene calls are TRBV12-3 or TRBV12-4 and TRBJ1-3; TRBD1 might be the D (5 bases). This CDR3 is 13 amino acids long. Trimming cost V 3 bases and J 11 bases, with 14 bases left between them. The chain's CDR3 is CASSFRQPTSIYF. In DNA, the CDR3 is TGTGCCAGCAGTTTTCGACAGCCTACGTCCATATATTTT.

Ten or more counts support this clonotype. The chain couples TRBV12-3 or TRBV12-4 to TRBJ2-2, with a possible D match to TRBD2 (5 bases). The CDR3 has 14 residues. V was clipped by 6 bases and J by 6 bases, with 14 bases between them. The CDR3 region has the DNA TGTGCCAGCAGCCCAAGGGTCGGGGCCGGGGAGCTGTTTTTT. Protein sequence: CASSPRVGAGELFF.

This clonotype came up a few times. The rearrangement joins TRBV2 to TRBJ1-1, with 7 positions matching TRBD1. Germline assignment: CDR1 SNHLY and CDR2 FYNNEI. V shed 7 bases and J 0 bases; nucleotides not matched to a gene: 5. This CDR3 has 14 amino acids. This chain's CDR3 is CASKLGQMNTEAFF. The CDR3 DNA is TGTGCCAGCAAATTGGGACAGATGAACACTGAAGCTTTCTTT.

The table lists this clonotype with many counts. The V call is TRBV9, the J call TRBJ1-5; D may be TRBD1 (5 bases). This CDR3 has 15 amino acids. The V end was cut by 2 bases, the J end by 4 bases, with 13 bases between. Per germline, CDR1 SGDLS and CDR2 YYNGEE. In nucleotides, the CDR3 is TGTGCCAGCAGCGTTGATGGGACGGGGAATCAGCCCCAGCATTTT. Protein product: CASSVDGTGNQPQHF.

This clonotype was observed a handful of times. The J gene is TRBJ2-1, the V gene TRBV29-1, with 7 bases aligning to TRBD2. Unmatched junction bases numbered 6, after V lost 6 bases and J lost 1 base. CDR3 size: 14 residues. Germline lookup yields CDR1 SQVTM and CDR2 ANQGSEA. CDR3 sequence (DNA): TGCAGCGTCGCCGTGGGGGGGTCCTACAATGAGCAGTTCTTC. Its translation is CSVAVGGSYNEQFF.

The sample holds a few counts of this clonotype. The genes are TRBV4-3 and TRBJ1-1, with 8 positions matching TRBD1. The CDR3 consists of 15 residues. V shed 0 bases, J shed 7 bases, and the junction held 7 bases outside the gene matches. Germline values: CDR1 LGHNA, CDR2 YSLEER. CDR3 sequence reads: CASSQDQGAGGEAFF. In nucleotides, the CDR3 is TGCGCCAGCAGCCAAGATCAGGGGGCCGGGGGTGAAGCTTTCTTT.

This clonotype has only a few counts. The chain is built from TRBV4-2 and TRBJ2-4; TRBD2 matches 10 bases. Germline V lookup: CDR1 LGHNA, CDR2 YNFKEQ. The CDR3 spans 17 residues. Trimming removed 4 bases from V and 3 bases from J; junction bases left unmatched: 9. In DNA, the CDR3 is TGTGCCAGCAGCCCGAGAGCGGGGGGGCGAGACAAAAACATTCAGTACTTC. This sequence encodes CASSPRAGGRDKNIQYF.